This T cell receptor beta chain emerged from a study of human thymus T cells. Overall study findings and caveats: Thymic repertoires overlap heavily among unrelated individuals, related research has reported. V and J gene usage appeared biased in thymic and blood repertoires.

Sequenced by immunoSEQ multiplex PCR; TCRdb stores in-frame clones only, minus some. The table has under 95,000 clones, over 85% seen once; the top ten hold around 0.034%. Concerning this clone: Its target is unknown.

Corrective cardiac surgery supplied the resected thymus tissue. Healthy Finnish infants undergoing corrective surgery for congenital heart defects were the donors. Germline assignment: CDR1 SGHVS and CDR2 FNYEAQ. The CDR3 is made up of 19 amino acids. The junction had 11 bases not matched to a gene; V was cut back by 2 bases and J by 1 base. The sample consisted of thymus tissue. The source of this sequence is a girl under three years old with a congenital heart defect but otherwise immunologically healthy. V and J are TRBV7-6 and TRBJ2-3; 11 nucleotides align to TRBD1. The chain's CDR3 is CASSLPRDRGSRGTDTQYF. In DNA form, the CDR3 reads TGTGCCAGCAGCTTACCCCGGGACAGGGGGTCCCGCGGCACAGATACGCAGTATTTT.